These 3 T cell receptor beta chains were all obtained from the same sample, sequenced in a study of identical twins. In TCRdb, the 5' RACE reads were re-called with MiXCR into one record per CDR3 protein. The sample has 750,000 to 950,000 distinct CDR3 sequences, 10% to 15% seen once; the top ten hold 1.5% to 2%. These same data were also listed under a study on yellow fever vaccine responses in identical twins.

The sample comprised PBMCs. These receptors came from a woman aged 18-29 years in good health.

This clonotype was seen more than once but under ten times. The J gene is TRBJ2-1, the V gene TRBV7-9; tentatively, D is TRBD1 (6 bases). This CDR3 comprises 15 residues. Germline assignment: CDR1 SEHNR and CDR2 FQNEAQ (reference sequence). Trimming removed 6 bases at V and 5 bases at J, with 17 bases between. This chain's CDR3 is CASRSGVYNHNEQFF. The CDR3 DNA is TGTGCCAGCAGATCAGGGGTTTACAACCACAATGAGCAGTTCTTC.

The DNA for the CDR3 is TGCAGTGCCGGGCAAGGGGGAAACTACAATGAGCAGTTCTTC. It encodes CSAGQGGNYNEQFF. The chain combines TRBV20-1 with TRBJ2-1, with D possibly TRBD1 on 6 matching bases. Looked up from germline, CDR1 is DFQATT and CDR2 is SNEGSKA (reference sequence). V gave up 6 bases and J gave up 3 bases, with 15 bases separating them. This CDR3 contains 14 residues.

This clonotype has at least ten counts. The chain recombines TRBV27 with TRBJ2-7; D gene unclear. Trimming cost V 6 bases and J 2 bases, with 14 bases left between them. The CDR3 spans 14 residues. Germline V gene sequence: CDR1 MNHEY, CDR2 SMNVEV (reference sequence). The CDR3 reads CASSIQDGPYEQYF. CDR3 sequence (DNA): TGTGCCAGCAGCATCCAGGACGGCCCCTACGAGCAGTACTTC.